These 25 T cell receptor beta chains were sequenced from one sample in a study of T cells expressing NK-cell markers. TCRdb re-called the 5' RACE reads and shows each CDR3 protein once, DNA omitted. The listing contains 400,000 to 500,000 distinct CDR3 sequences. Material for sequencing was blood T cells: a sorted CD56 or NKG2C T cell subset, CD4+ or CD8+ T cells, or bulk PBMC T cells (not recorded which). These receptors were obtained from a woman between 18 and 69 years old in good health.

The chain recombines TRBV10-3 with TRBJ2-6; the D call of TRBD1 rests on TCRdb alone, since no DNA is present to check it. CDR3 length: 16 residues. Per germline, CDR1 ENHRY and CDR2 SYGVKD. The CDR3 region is CAITDRGPSGANVLTF.

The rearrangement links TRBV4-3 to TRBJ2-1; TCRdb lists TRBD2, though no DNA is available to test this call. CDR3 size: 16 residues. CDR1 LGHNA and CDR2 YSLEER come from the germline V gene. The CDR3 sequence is CASSQEGLAAYNEQFF.

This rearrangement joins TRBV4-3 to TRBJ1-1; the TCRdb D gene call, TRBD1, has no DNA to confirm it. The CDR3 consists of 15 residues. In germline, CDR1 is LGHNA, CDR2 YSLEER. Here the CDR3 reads CASSQVAPQATEAFF.

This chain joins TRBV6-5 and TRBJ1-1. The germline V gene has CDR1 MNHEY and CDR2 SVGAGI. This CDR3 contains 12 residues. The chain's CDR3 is CASRATGTEAFF.

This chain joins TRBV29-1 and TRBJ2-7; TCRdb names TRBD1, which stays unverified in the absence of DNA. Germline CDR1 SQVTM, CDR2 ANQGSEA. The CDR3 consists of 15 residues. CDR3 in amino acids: CSVAWGRTLAYEQYF.

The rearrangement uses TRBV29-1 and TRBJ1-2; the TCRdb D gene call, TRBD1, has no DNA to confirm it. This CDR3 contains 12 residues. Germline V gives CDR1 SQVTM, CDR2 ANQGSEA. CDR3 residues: CSVVFFGAGYTF.

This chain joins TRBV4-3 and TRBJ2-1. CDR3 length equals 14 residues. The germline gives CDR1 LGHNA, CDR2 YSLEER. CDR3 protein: CASSQDHLLPEQFF.

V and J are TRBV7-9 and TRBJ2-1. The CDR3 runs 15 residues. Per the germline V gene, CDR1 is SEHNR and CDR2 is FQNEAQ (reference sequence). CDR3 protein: CASSIGQGTYNEQFF.

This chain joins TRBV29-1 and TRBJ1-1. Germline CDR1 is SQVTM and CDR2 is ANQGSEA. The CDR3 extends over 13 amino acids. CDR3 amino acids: CSVLRVLNTEAFF.

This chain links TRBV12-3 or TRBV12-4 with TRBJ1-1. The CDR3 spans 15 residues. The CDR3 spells CASTLDEGRNTEAFF.

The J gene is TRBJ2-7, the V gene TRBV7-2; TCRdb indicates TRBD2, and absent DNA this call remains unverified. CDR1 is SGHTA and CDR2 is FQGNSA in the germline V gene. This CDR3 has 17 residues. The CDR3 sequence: CASSLGPRTSGGYEQYF.

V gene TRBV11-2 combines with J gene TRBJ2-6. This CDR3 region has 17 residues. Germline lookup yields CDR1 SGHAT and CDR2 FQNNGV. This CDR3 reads CASSLGPRASGANVLTF.

This chain's CDR3 is CSARPADRENSPLHF. J is TRBJ1-6 and V is TRBV20-1; checking the TCRdb D call of TRBD1 is not possible without DNA. CDR1 and CDR2 (germline): DFQATT, SNEGSKA (reference sequence). The CDR3 spans 15 residues.

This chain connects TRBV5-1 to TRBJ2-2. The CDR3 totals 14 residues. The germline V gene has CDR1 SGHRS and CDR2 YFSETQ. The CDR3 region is CASSLFTDTGELFF.

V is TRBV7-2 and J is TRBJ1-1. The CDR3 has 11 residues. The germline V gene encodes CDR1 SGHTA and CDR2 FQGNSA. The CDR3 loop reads CASSRDFEAFF.

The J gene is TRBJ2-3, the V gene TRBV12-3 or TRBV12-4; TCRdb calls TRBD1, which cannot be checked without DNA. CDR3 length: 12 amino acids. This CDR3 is CASSSQGYTQYF.

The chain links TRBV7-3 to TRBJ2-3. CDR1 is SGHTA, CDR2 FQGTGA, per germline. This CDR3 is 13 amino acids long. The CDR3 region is CASSFLATDTQYF.

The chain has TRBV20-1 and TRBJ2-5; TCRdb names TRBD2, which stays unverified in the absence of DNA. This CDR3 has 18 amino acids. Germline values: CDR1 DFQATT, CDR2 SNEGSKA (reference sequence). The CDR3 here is CSAEGLAGGSIRGETQYF.

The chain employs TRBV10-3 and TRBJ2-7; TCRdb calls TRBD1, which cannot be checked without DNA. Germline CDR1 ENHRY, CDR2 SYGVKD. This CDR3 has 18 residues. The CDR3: CAIGRGALGREISYEQYF.

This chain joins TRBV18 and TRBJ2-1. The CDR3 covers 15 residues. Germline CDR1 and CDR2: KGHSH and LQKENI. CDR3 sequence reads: CASSPPGQSYNEQFF.

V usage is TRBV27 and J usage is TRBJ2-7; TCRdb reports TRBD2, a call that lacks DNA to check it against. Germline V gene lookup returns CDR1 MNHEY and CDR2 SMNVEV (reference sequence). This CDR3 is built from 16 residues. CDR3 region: CASSLSMAESPYEQYF.

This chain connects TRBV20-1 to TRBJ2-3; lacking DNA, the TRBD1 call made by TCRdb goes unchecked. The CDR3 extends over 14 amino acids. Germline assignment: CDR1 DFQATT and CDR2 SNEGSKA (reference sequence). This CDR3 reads CSARDRRATDTQYF.

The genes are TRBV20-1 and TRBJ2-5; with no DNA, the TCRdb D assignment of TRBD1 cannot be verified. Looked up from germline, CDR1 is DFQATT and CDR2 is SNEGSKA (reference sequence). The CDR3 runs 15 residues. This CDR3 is CSARFPRAIQETQYF.

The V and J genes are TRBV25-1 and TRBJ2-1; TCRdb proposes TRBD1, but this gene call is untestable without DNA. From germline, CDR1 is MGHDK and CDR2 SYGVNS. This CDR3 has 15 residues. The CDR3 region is CASSELNRGYDEQFF.

CDR3 sequence reads: CASSPIQGRGPKNIQYF. The genes are TRBV28 and TRBJ2-4; no DNA is available, so the TRBD1 call from TCRdb remains unchecked. This CDR3 has 17 amino acids. The germline CDR1 and CDR2 sequences are MDHEN and SYDVKM.